This entry lists 2 T cell receptor beta chains sequenced from one sample in a study of beta chain features in type 1 diabetes. cDNA synthesis used the whole RNA isolate, giving expressed TCRB sequences. Measured with immunoSEQ multiplex PCR; TCRdb has only the in-frame clones, and not every one. The repertoire has 250,000 to 400,000 clones, 14% of them found once; the top ten carry 6.7%. Sequenced sample: central memory CD4+ T cells from blood. These receptor sequences come from a man under 40 in good health.

About this clone itself: A read error may account for a junction end that differs from germline. This chain uses TRBV2 with TRBJ1-1; D uncertain. Germline assignment: CDR1 SNHLY and CDR2 FYNNEI. This CDR3 region has 11 residues. The CDR3 DNA sequence: TGTGCCAGCAGGGAAGATAGGAGGACTTTCTTT. Encoded protein: CASREDRRTFF.

The gene calls are TRBV11-2 and TRBJ2-3; tentative D call: TRBD2 (6 bases). Between the trimmed V and J ends, which lost 6 bases and 4 bases, there was a span of 11 bases. The CDR3 length is 13 residues. The germline V gene has CDR1 SGHAT and CDR2 FQNNGV. The CDR3 protein is CASSRLAPDTQYF. CDR3 DNA sequence: TGTGCCAGCAGTCGTCTAGCGCCAGATACGCAGTATTTT.